This T cell receptor beta chain appears in the sequencing data of a study of OX40 agonist ivuxolimab in advanced cancers. Broader study findings: Dosing at 0.1 to 3.0 mg/kg was accompanied by clonal expansion of CD4+ and CD8+ blood T cells by week 6.

With regard to this clone: Its antigen is not known.

The J segment lost 6 bases and the V segment lost 4 bases, leaving 7 bases of the junction unmatched. This CDR3 has 14 amino acids. Germline V lookup: CDR1 MGHDK, CDR2 SYGVNS. The method was immunoSEQ multiplex PCR; TCRdb's version includes in-frame clones alone and lacks a portion of them. This repertoire shows about 77,000 clones, 81% found once; its top ten account for approximately 4.6%. This sample comprised CD4+ or CD8+ T cells sorted from blood, obtained in a trial of the OX40 agonist ivuxolimab. The receptor comes from an adult with an advanced solid tumor such as melanoma, head and neck, liver or kidney cancer. The chain links TRBV25-1 to TRBJ2-7; 9 positions match TRBD1. The DNA for the CDR3 is TGTGCCAGCAGTGGAGGGACAGGGCTTCGCGAGCAGTACTTC. Translated: CASSGGTGLREQYF.